A selection of T cell receptor beta chains follows, all from one sample in a study of CD8+ T cells in alopecia areata. Sequencing used immunoSEQ multiplex PCR; TCRdb keeps in-frame clones, though not all of them. Of roughly 110,000 clones detected, 84% appear once; the ten largest clones hold around a quarter. Sequenced here: CD8+ T cells sorted from blood, sampled at week 24, from a patient treated with tofacitinib. The source of these receptors is a human donor with alopecia areata. CDR3s include the opening cysteine and the closing phenylalanine or tryptophan. The D gene is left open where the match is weak. A row's size may be missing; if present it is once, few, many or a size class.

length: 15
V: TRBV11-2
J: TRBJ2-5
size: -
D: -
CDR3: CASSLETAIQETQYF
DNA: TGTGCCAGCAGCTTAGAGACAGCGATCCAAGAGACCCAGTACTTC

length: 14
V: TRBV27
J: TRBJ1-2
size: -
D: -
CDR3: CASSPPASHYGYTF
DNA: TGTGCCAGCAGTCCCCCGGCAAGCCACTATGGCTACACCTTC

length: 16
V: TRBV4-2
J: TRBJ2-3
size: -
D: -
CDR3: CASSQEGTGGILTQYF
DNA: TGTGCCAGCAGCCAAGAAGGGACTGGGGGCATCTTAACGCAGTATTTT

length: 15
V: TRBV10-2
J: TRBJ1-2
size: -
D: -
CDR3: CASERGRGRLDRYTF
DNA: TGCGCCAGCGAAAGAGGCAGGGGCCGGTTGGATCGCTACACCTTC

length: 14
V: TRBV27
J: TRBJ2-7
size: -
D: TRBD2
CDR3: CAAHRTSGTYEQYF
DNA: TGTGCCGCCCACCGGACTAGCGGGACCTACGAGCAGTACTTC

length: 12
V: TRBV29-1
J: TRBJ2-7
size: -
D: -
CDR3: CSFRDGPYEQYF
DNA: TGCAGCTTCCGAGACGGTCCCTACGAGCAGTACTTC

length: 15
V: TRBV4-2
J: TRBJ2-7
size: -
D: -
CDR3: CASSQEGGSSYEQYF
DNA: TGTGCCAGCAGCCAAGAGGGGGGAAGCTCCTACGAGCAGTACTTC

length: 15
V: TRBV7-2
J: TRBJ2-3
size: -
D: -
CDR3: CASSPGTFYTDTQYF
DNA: TGTGCCAGCAGCCCCGGGACTTTCTACACAGATACGCAGTATTTT

length: 17
V: TRBV19
J: TRBJ1-1
size: -
D: -
CDR3: CASSTTLDRRWNTEAFF
DNA: TGTGCCAGTAGTACTACCTTAGACAGAAGATGGAACACTGAAGCTTTCTTT

length: 14
V: TRBV4-3
J: TRBJ2-3
size: -
D: -
CDR3: CASSQETGTDTQYF
DNA: TGCGCCAGCAGCCAAGAAACAGGCACAGATACGCAGTATTTT

length: 15
V: TRBV29-1
J: TRBJ1-5
size: -
D: -
CDR3: CSVSDPQEPNQPQHF
DNA: TGCAGCGTTTCGGACCCACAGGAGCCGAACCAGCCCCAGCATTTT

length: 15
V: TRBV4-1
J: TRBJ1-1
size: -
D: TRBD1
CDR3: CASSQAPGQDVAAFF
DNA: TGCGCCAGCAGCCAAGCGCCGGGACAGGATGTGGCAGCTTTCTTT

length: 15
V: TRBV5-1
J: TRBJ2-2
size: -
D: TRBD1
CDR3: CASSLRTGNTGELFF
DNA: TGCGCCAGCAGCCTACGGACAGGGAACACCGGGGAGCTGTTTTTT

length: 14
V: TRBV19
J: TRBJ2-1
size: few
D: TRBD2
CDR3: CASSKGGDYNEQFF
DNA: TGTGCCAGTAGTAAGGGAGGGGACTACAATGAGCAGTTCTTC

length: 15
V: TRBV19
J: TRBJ2-5
size: -
D: -
CDR3: CASRLTVGNQGTQYF
DNA: TGTGCCAGTAGGCTAACCGTGGGGAACCAAGGGACCCAGTACTTC

length: 15
V: TRBV6-5
J: TRBJ1-1
size: -
D: TRBD1
CDR3: CASSYSRTGGSEAFF
DNA: TGTGCCAGCAGTTACTCGAGGACAGGGGGCTCTGAAGCTTTCTTT